This T cell receptor beta chain was obtained from a study of beta chain features in type 1 diabetes. Study-wide context: All samples together contributed more than 90,000,000 sorted cells for examination. General study findings and limits: cDNA-based reads could over-represent cells with high TCR expression. The naive, central memory and Treg TCRB repertoires showed an apparent similarity that was greater among patients than among healthy donors. Shorter TCRB CDR3s, moderately but significantly so, marked every one of the four CD4+ subsets in Type 1 diabetes patients.

One heparinised draw, averaging around 120 mL, was taken per donor. In regard to this clone: Antigen specificity is unknown.

Since all of the isolated RNA was reverse transcribed, expressed TCRB transcripts were what got sequenced. The table came from immunoSEQ multiplex PCR; TCRdb's copy has only in-frame clones and leaves some out. The sample contains about 370,000 clones, around 10% of which appear only once. The CDR3 runs to 16 residues. Germline CDR1 is WNHNN and CDR2 is SYGVQD (reference sequence). Trimming pared 7 bases from V and 7 bases from J, leaving 23 bases between. The clonotype was recovered from a man aged 25 to 40 with type 1 diabetes. The sample was central memory CD4+ T cells from blood. The chain employs TRBV10-1 and TRBJ2-1; possible D gene TRBD1, 6 bases. This CDR3 reads CASKGFRDNHTNEQFF. In DNA form, the CDR3 reads TGCGCCAGCAAGGGATTCCGGGACAACCATACAAATGAGCAGTTCTTC.